The entry below describes one TCR beta chain. The antigen remains unidentified. The time point: week 35, safety follow-up. With topical imiquimod, each dose of the vaccine consisted of 300 ug of mutant IDH1 20-mer peptide. Astrocytomas that were new, WHO grade 3 or 4, IDH1-mutant and ATRX-lost were present in the donors. The germline V gene has CDR1 WNHNN and CDR2 SYGVQD (reference sequence). The CDR3 has 14 residues. Trimming took off 7 bases at V and 7 bases at J, with 17 bases between the two ends. This sample is part of a study of a mutant IDH1 vaccine in newly diagnosed glioma. On the study more broadly: Beginning 4-6 weeks after radiotherapy alone, or with temozolomide cycles, vaccination took place.

Sequencing was performed with immunoSEQ multiplex PCR; in TCRdb, only in-frame clones are kept and a portion is missing. The table includes approximately 61,000 clones, 81% detected once. The chain carries TRBV10-1 and TRBJ1-3; a weak D match, TRBD1 (6 bases). This TCR derives from a man aged 35 to 55 with glioma. Specimen: PBMCs, collected from a glioma patient whose treatment included an IDH1 peptide vaccine. The CDR3 DNA reads as TGCGCCAGCAAGGCCCCGGACAGCGATAACACCATATATTTT. It specifies CASKAPDSDNTIYF.